The entry below describes one T cell receptor (beta chain). This specimen comes from a study of T cell responses to AZD1222 COVID-19 vaccine. Measured with immunoSEQ multiplex PCR; TCRdb has only the in-frame clones, and not every one. The sample comprises around 160,000 clones, 82% of which are singletons, and about 3.8% rests with the top ten. Germline V lookup: CDR1 MNHEY, CDR2 SVGAGI. V was pared by 6 bases and J by 1 base, with 5 bases of the junction left unmatched. CDR3 size: 14 residues. The starting material was peripheral blood, obtained on day 0 of MenACWY control vaccination. The V call is TRBV6-5, the J call TRBJ1-2; 7 bases are a match to TRBD1. The sequence came from an adult in good health. CDR3 region: CASSPTGNNYGYTF. The CDR3 nucleotides are TGTGCCAGCAGCCCGACAGGGAATAACTATGGCTACACCTTC.